This TCR beta chain was documented in a study of beta chain features in type 1 diabetes. Findings of the study overall: When cDNA is sequenced, cells with high TCR expression could be over-represented. There was a moderate but significant shortening of TCRB CDR3s in all four CD4+ subsets of Type 1 diabetes patients.

CDR1 is SGHTA and CDR2 is FQGNSA in the germline V gene. This CDR3 comprises 15 residues. The trim removed 5 bases at V and 2 bases at J, leaving 7 bases unmatched. On this clone itself: Antigen: not known.

The entirety of the isolated RNA underwent reverse transcription, so expressed TCRB transcripts were sequenced. Naive, central memory and regulatory T cell samples averaged around 3.5 million immunoSEQ reads each. TCRdb keeps only in-frame clones here, not all; method: immunoSEQ multiplex PCR. The sample carries hundreds of thousands of clones, more than 12% recorded once. The clonotype was recovered from a man between 18 and 29 years old with type 1 diabetes. The rearrangement joins TRBV7-2 to TRBJ1-1; TRBD1 matches at 8 bases. Specimen: naive CD4+ T cells from blood. In nucleotides, the CDR3 is TGTGCCAGCAGCCCGCTGCAGGGGGCCAACACTGAAGCTTTCTTT. This translates into CASSPLQGANTEAFF.